This T cell receptor (beta chain) came from a study of blood T cells in healthy people across ages. Overall study: About one barcoded beta molecule per two T cells was the capture yield of template switching. Study results and limitations: The fall in TCR beta diversity per million T cells was roughly linear with age.

CDR1 is SGHVS, CDR2 FQNEAQ, per germline. V gave up 5 bases and J gave up 5 bases; unmatched junction bases: 9. This CDR3 is built from 16 residues. Next came a second PCR, run for roughly 6 to 11 cycles, which used a sample-barcoded 5' primer along with a J-beta primer mix. Every single cDNA molecule received a tag from a template-switch adaptor with 12 random nucleotides. TCRdb processed the 5' RACE reads anew with MiXCR; each CDR3 protein has one entry. The top ten clones hold around 4% of a sample with about 1.5 million distinct CDR3 sequences, about 45% of them seen once. As regards this clonotype: Its specificity is unknown.

The donors, aged 6 to 90, were healthy Caucasians from Russia. The sequence came from a woman younger than 30 in good health. The chain couples TRBV7-8 to TRBJ2-1; 10 nucleotides match TRBD2. The sequencing input was blood. The CDR3 coding sequence is TGTGCCAGCAGCGGCCGACTAGCGGGTGGAGACAATGAGCAGTTCTTC. Amino acid sequence: CASSGRLAGGDNEQFF.